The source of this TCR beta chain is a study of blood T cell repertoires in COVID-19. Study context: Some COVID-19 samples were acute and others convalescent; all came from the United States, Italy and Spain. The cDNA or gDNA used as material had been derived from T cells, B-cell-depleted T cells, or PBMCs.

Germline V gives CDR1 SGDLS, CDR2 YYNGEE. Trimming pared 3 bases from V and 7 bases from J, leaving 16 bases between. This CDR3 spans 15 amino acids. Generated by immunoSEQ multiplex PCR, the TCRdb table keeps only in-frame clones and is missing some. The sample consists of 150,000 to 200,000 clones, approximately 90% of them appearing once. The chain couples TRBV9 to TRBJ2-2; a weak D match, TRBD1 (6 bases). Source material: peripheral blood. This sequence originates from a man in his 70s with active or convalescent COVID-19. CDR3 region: CASSERGHEDGELFF. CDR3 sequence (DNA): TGTGCCAGCAGCGAGAGGGGACACGAAGACGGGGAGCTGTTTTTT.